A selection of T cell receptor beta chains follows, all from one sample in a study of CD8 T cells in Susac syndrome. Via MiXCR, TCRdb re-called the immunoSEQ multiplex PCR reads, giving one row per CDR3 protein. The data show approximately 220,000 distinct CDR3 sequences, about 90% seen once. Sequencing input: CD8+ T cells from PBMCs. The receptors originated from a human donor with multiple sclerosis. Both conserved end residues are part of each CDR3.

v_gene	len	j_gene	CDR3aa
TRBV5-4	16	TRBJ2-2	CASSFKTLTNTGELFF
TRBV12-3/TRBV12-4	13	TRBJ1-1	CASSTQGQTEAFF
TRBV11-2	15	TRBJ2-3	CASSPDRGRTDTQYF
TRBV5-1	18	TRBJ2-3	CASSPPSEGLHGADTQYF
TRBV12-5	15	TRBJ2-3	CASASGESSTDTQYF
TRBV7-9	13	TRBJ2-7	CASSSSTDYEQYF
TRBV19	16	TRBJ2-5	CASSIDSGTSRETQYF
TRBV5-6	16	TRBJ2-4	CASSPQTSVAKNIQYF
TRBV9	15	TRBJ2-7	CASSVGGKNSYEQYF
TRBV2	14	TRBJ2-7	CASSEWEASYEQYF
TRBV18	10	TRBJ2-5	CATSGETQYF
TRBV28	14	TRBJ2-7	CASSPLGVEYEQYF
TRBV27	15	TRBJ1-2	CASSPGPYQQDGYTF
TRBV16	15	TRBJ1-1	CASSQSSRGSTEAFF
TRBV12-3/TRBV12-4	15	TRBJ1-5	CASSQGETSNQPQHF
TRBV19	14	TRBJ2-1	CASSPSGSGDEQFF
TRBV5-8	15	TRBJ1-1	CASSLARPGRTEAFF
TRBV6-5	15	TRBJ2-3	CASSYSSGTTDTQYF
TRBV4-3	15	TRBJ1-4	CASSPRGGRGEKLFF
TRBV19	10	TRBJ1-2	CASEQDGYTF
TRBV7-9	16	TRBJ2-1	CASRSPTGKAYNEQFF
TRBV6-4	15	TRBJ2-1	CASSSLAGMRNEQFF
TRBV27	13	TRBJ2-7	CASRVGAAYEQYF